Listed below are T cell receptor delta chains from one sample, sequenced in a study of gamma-delta T cells after stem cell transplantation. TCRdb re-identified clones in the RT-PCR reads via CATT. The sample consists of about 11,000 delta-chain clones, 30% to 40% of them appearing once. The material sequenced was gamma-delta T cells. Receptors were obtained from a human donor. It is not recorded whose cells these are; they may come from a transplant donor. CDR3s include the opening cysteine and the closing phenylalanine or tryptophan. The order of the fields is clone size, D gene, J gene, V gene, CDR3 protein, CDR3 DNA. A D gene is named only where the DNA matches it firmly. The listing skips clone size in some rows; elsewhere it reads once, few, many or a size class.

clone_size: few
d_call: TRDD3
j_call: TRDJ3
v_call: TRDV2
cdr3_aa: CACDTAGGPFSWDTRQMFF
cdr3_nt: TGTGCCTGTGACACCGCTGGGGGACCCTTCTCCTGGGACACCCGACAGATGTTTTTC

clone_size: -
d_call: TRDD3
j_call: TRDJ2
v_call: TRDV2
cdr3_aa: CAFDTGLGETAKLFF
cdr3_nt: TGTGCCTTTGACACCGGACTGGGGGAGACAGCAAAACTCTTCTTT

clone_size: few
d_call: TRDD3
j_call: TRDJ3
v_call: TRDV2
cdr3_aa: CACFSLGDKGSWDTRQMFF
cdr3_nt: TGTGCCTGCTTCTCCTTGGGGGATAAAGGCTCCTGGGACACCCGACAGATGTTTTTC

clone_size: -
d_call: TRDD3
j_call: TRDJ1
v_call: TRDV1
cdr3_aa: CALVVRTGDTRLIF
cdr3_nt: TGTGCTCTTGTTGTCCGTACTGGGGATACGCGACTCATCTTT

clone_size: -
d_call: -
j_call: TRDJ2
v_call: TRDV1
cdr3_aa: CASEARGGGETAQLFF
cdr3_nt: TGTGCTAGTGAGGCTAGAGGGGGGGGAGAGACAGCACAACTCTTCTTT

clone_size: -
d_call: TRDD3
j_call: TRDJ4
v_call: TRDV1
cdr3_aa: CALGERPLTGGCQPLIF
cdr3_nt: TGTGCTCTTGGGGAACGCCCTCTTACTGGGGGATGTCAACCCCTGATCTTT

clone_size: -
d_call: -
j_call: TRDJ1
v_call: TRDV2
cdr3_aa: CACVTPVTSLVSNNYTAKLIF
cdr3_nt: TGTGCCTGTGTAACCCCGGTTACCTCTCTTGTGTCCAATAATTACACCGCTAAACTCATCTTT

clone_size: few
d_call: TRDD3
j_call: TRDJ1
v_call: TRDV1
cdr3_aa: CALGELPVLGDKDFMFDKLIF
cdr3_nt: TGTGCTCTTGGGGAACTACCCGTACTGGGGGATAAGGATTTTATGTTCGATAAACTCATCTTT

clone_size: -
d_call: TRDD3
j_call: TRDJ1
v_call: TRDV3
cdr3_aa: CAQLGGLRYWGIHADKLIF
cdr3_nt: TGTGCTCAACTTGGGGGTCTACGGTACTGGGGGATACACGCCGATAAACTCATCTTT

clone_size: -
d_call: TRDD3
j_call: TRDJ1
v_call: TRDV1
cdr3_aa: CALGGPPIRLGDGEADKLIF
cdr3_nt: TGTGCTCTTGGGGGTCCTCCCATCCGCTTGGGGGATGGAGAGGCCGATAAACTCATCTTT

clone_size: few
d_call: TRDD3
j_call: TRDJ1
v_call: TRAV29/DV5
cdr3_aa: CAARESGGYFDKLIF
cdr3_nt: TGTGCAGCCCGAGAGAGTGGGGGATACTTTGATAAACTCATCTTT

clone_size: -
d_call: -
j_call: TRDJ2
v_call: TRDV3
cdr3_aa: CAFPFHTDNLFF
cdr3_nt: TGTGCCTTTCCCTTTCACACCGATAACCTCTTCTTT

clone_size: -
d_call: -
j_call: TRDJ1
v_call: TRDV3
cdr3_aa: CAFGYKVSDQLIF
cdr3_nt: TGTGCCTTTGGTTATAAAGTCTCCGATCAACTCATCTTT

clone_size: few
d_call: TRDD3
j_call: TRDJ1
v_call: TRDV1
cdr3_aa: CALGELAYVDWGILSRTDKLIF
cdr3_nt: TGTGCTCTTGGGGAACTCGCCTACGTCGACTGGGGGATACTAAGTAGGACCGATAAACTCATCTTT

clone_size: few
d_call: -
j_call: TRDJ1
v_call: TRDV3
cdr3_aa: CASSLASRAADKLIF
cdr3_nt: TGTGCCTCCTCACTTGCCTCTCGCGCCGCCGATAAACTCATCTTT

clone_size: few
d_call: TRDD3
j_call: TRDJ1
v_call: TRDV1
cdr3_aa: CALGEKRYQLDTGGYAETDKLIF
cdr3_nt: TGTGCTCTTGGGGAAAAGAGATACCAACTAGATACTGGGGGATACGCAGAGACCGATAAACTCATCTTT

clone_size: few
d_call: TRDD3
j_call: TRDJ3
v_call: TRAV29/DV5
cdr3_aa: CAATILGDNNPSSWDTRQMFF
cdr3_nt: TGTGCAGCAACCATACTGGGGGATAACAATCCCAGCTCCTGGGACACCCGACAGATGTTTTTC

clone_size: medium-sized
d_call: TRDD3
j_call: TRDJ2
v_call: TRAV29/DV5
cdr3_aa: CAAPVLGDTRALTLTAQLFF
cdr3_nt: TGTGCAGCACCCGTACTGGGGGATACACGGGCCCTTACTTTGACAGCACAACTCTTCTTT

clone_size: -
d_call: TRDD3
j_call: TRDJ3
v_call: TRDV2
cdr3_aa: CACDEGGYAWDTRQMFF
cdr3_nt: TGTGCCTGTGACGAGGGGGGATACGCGTGGGACACCCGACAGATGTTTTTC

clone_size: -
d_call: TRDD3
j_call: TRDJ1
v_call: TRDV2
cdr3_aa: CACDPSSTRCGGSYTDKLIF
cdr3_nt: TGTGCCTGTGACCCTTCATCCACACGGTGTGGGGGATCGTACACCGATAAACTCATCTTT

clone_size: -
d_call: TRDD3
j_call: TRDJ1
v_call: TRDV3
cdr3_aa: CASLGVPRSGGYFYWGTDKLIF
cdr3_nt: TGTGCCTCTCTGGGGGTCCCGCGGTCTGGGGGATATTTCTATTGGGGCACCGATAAACTCATCTTT

clone_size: -
d_call: -
j_call: TRDJ1
v_call: TRDV1
cdr3_aa: CALGELGGVLGLPYTDKLIF
cdr3_nt: TGTGCTCTTGGGGAACTAGGCGGCGTACTGGGCCTCCCGTACACCGATAAACTCATCTTT

clone_size: medium-sized
d_call: TRDD3
j_call: TRDJ3
v_call: TRDV2
cdr3_aa: CACDNTGGYSWDTRQMFF
cdr3_nt: TGTGCCTGTGACAATACTGGGGGATACTCCTGGGACACCCGACAGATGTTTTTC

clone_size: few
d_call: -
j_call: TRDJ1
v_call: TRDV1
cdr3_aa: CALGELSAHKLIF
cdr3_nt: TGTGCTCTTGGGGAACTCTCCGCCCATAAACTCATCTTT

clone_size: -
d_call: -
j_call: TRDJ1
v_call: TRDV2
cdr3_aa: CACDTISGLVLLDALGTLIF
cdr3_nt: TGTGCCTGTGACACTATTTCCGGCCTCGTGCTGTTGGATGCCCTCGGGACACTCATCTTT

clone_size: few
d_call: -
j_call: TRDJ1
v_call: TRDV1
cdr3_aa: CALGGGFTSYAPGARFYPITDKLIF
cdr3_nt: TGTGCTCTTGGGGGCGGATTCACGTCCTACGCCCCTGGAGCCCGATTTTACCCCATCACCGATAAACTCATCTTT

clone_size: -
d_call: TRDD3
j_call: TRDJ1
v_call: TRDV2
cdr3_aa: CACDTGGYGTDKHIF
cdr3_nt: TGTGCCTGTGACACCGGGGGATACGGCACCGATAAACACATCTTT

clone_size: -
d_call: TRDD2
j_call: TRDJ1
v_call: TRDV3
cdr3_aa: CAFVGLPTDTLIF
cdr3_nt: TGTGCCTTCGTGGGCCTTCCTACCGATACACTCATCTTT

clone_size: -
d_call: TRDD3
j_call: TRDJ1
v_call: TRDV2
cdr3_aa: CACDPVLGDITYKLIF
cdr3_nt: TGTGCCTGTGACCCTGTCCTGGGGGATATCACCTATAAACTCATCTTT

clone_size: -
d_call: -
j_call: TRDJ1
v_call: TRDV1
cdr3_aa: CALGTRGVLRTIQTDKLIF
cdr3_nt: TGTGCTCTTGGGACCCGGGGGGTCCTACGGACTATACAAACCGATAAACTCATCTTT

clone_size: -
d_call: -
j_call: TRDJ1
v_call: TRDV3
cdr3_aa: CAFRARKYTDKLIF
cdr3_nt: TGTGCCTTTCGGGCGCGAAAGTACACCGATAAACTCATCTTT

clone_size: few
d_call: TRDD3
j_call: TRDJ1
v_call: TRDV1
cdr3_aa: CALGATKSILLYWGLDKLIF
cdr3_nt: TGTGCTCTTGGGGCCACTAAGTCTATTCTGTTGTACTGGGGGCTCGATAAACTCATCTTT

clone_size: few
d_call: TRDD3
j_call: TRDJ1
v_call: TRDV2
cdr3_aa: CACDTHWGFPRTDKLIF
cdr3_nt: TGTGCCTGTGACACCCACTGGGGCTTTCCCCGCACCGATAAACTCATCTTT

clone_size: -
d_call: TRDD3
j_call: TRDJ1
v_call: TRDV1
cdr3_aa: CALGKVPTAIYTGGYPSLPDKLIF
cdr3_nt: TGTGCTCTTGGGAAGGTTCCTACGGCAATCTATACTGGGGGATACCCTAGCCTTCCCGATAAACTCATCTTT

clone_size: -
d_call: TRDD3
j_call: TRDJ1
v_call: TRDV1
cdr3_aa: CALGEPYPIPHWGIRAYKLIF
cdr3_nt: TGTGCTCTTGGGGAACCCTACCCAATCCCCCATTGGGGGATACGAGCGTATAAACTCATCTTT

clone_size: medium-sized
d_call: TRDD3
j_call: TRDJ1
v_call: TRDV1
cdr3_aa: CALGEPATGPVSVPLGDLLKLIF
cdr3_nt: TGTGCTCTTGGGGAACCTGCGACAGGGCCCGTCAGTGTCCCACTGGGGGATCTCCTTAAACTCATCTTT

clone_size: -
d_call: -
j_call: TRDJ1
v_call: TRDV3
cdr3_aa: CAFALRPQLYTDKLIF
cdr3_nt: TGTGCCTTTGCCCTTCGTCCGCAACTTTACACCGATAAACTCATCTTT

clone_size: -
d_call: -
j_call: TRDJ1
v_call: TRDV3
cdr3_aa: CALPTRRCDGSGKLIF
cdr3_nt: TGTGCCTTGCCTACGAGACGGTGCGATGGCTCAGGTAAACTCATCTTT

clone_size: few
d_call: TRDD3
j_call: TRDJ1
v_call: TRDV3
cdr3_aa: CAFRLPSFTGGYGEYTDKLIF
cdr3_nt: TGTGCCTTCCGGCTTCCATCTTTCACTGGGGGATACGGGGAGTACACCGATAAACTCATCTTT

clone_size: once
d_call: TRDD3
j_call: TRDJ3
v_call: TRDV2
cdr3_aa: CACDTLLGDTRSCDTRQMFF
cdr3_nt: TGTGCCTGTGACACTTTACTGGGGGATACGCGTTCCTGTGACACCCGCCAGATGTTTTTC

clone_size: medium-sized
d_call: TRDD3
j_call: TRDJ3
v_call: TRAV29/DV5
cdr3_aa: CAASVIGGYPSWDTRQMFF
cdr3_nt: TGTGCAGCAAGCGTTATAGGGGGATACCCCTCCTGGGACACCCGACAGATGTTTTTC

clone_size: -
d_call: -
j_call: TRDJ1
v_call: TRDV1
cdr3_aa: CALGTSPLLRTDKLIF
cdr3_nt: TGTGCTCTTGGGACCTCCCCCCTCCTACGCACCGATAAACTCATCTTT

clone_size: few
d_call: TRDD3
j_call: TRDJ1
v_call: TRDV2
cdr3_aa: CACDTGGIHLPYTDKLIF
cdr3_nt: TGTGCCTGTGACACAGGGGGGATACACCTCCCCTACACCGATAAACTCATCTTT

clone_size: -
d_call: -
j_call: TRDJ1
v_call: TRDV1
cdr3_aa: CAIAIPIVGRGRLTDKLIF
cdr3_nt: TGTGCTATTGCCATTCCTATAGTGGGACGGGGGAGGCTCACCGATAAACTCATCTTT

clone_size: few
d_call: TRDD3
j_call: TRDJ1
v_call: TRDV1
cdr3_aa: CALGELGNGYADKLIF
cdr3_nt: TGTGCTCTTGGGGAACTAGGCAACGGATACGCCGATAAACTCATCTTT

clone_size: -
d_call: -
j_call: TRDJ1
v_call: TRDV1
cdr3_aa: CALGGARHVSPRAKLIF
cdr3_nt: TGTGCTCTTGGGGGCGCCCGACATGTGAGCCCGAGGGCAAAACTCATCTTT

clone_size: -
d_call: TRDD3
j_call: TRDJ1
v_call: TRDV1
cdr3_aa: CALGEAFVFGDICLWRTDKLIF
cdr3_nt: TGTGCTCTTGGGGAGGCCTTCGTGTTTGGGGATATTTGCCTCTGGAGAACCGATAAACTCATCTTT

clone_size: -
d_call: -
j_call: TRDJ2
v_call: TRDV1
cdr3_aa: CALGEWLSRNHWCPNPLTAQLFF
cdr3_nt: TGTGCTCTTGGGGAATGGCTTTCTCGGAATCACTGGTGCCCGAACCCTTTGACAGCACAGCTCTTCTTT

clone_size: -
d_call: -
j_call: TRDJ1
v_call: TRDV2
cdr3_aa: CARVSDRYQLIF
cdr3_nt: TGTGCCCGTGTGTCAGACCGATATCAACTCATCTTT

clone_size: -
d_call: -
j_call: TRDJ1
v_call: TRDV3
cdr3_aa: CAFSIVRRPSYPGDTPPDKLIF
cdr3_nt: TGTGCCTTTTCGATCGTCAGAAGGCCTTCCTACCCCGGGGATACCCCCCCCGATAAACTCATCTTT

clone_size: -
d_call: -
j_call: TRDJ1
v_call: TRDV3
cdr3_aa: CAYAPDHTDKLIF
cdr3_nt: TGTGCCTACGCTCCTGATCACACCGATAAACTCATCTTT

clone_size: few
d_call: -
j_call: TRDJ1
v_call: TRDV3
cdr3_aa: CALGPHPDKLIF
cdr3_nt: TGTGCCTTGGGGCCTCATCCCGATAAACTCATCTTT

clone_size: -
d_call: TRDD3
j_call: TRDJ3
v_call: TRDV2
cdr3_aa: CACDTVLGVWDTRQRFF
cdr3_nt: TGTGCCTGTGACACCGTACTGGGGGTTTGGGACACCCGACAGAGGTTTTTC